This TCR beta chain comes out of a study of blood T cell repertoires in COVID-19. This clone has only a few counts. CDR3 length: 15 amino acids. Germline loops: CDR1 SGHVS, CDR2 FQNEAQ. Trimming shortened V by 6 bases and J by 4 bases, and 16 bases separated the two germline ends. Assay: immunoSEQ multiplex PCR; the TCRdb copy retains only in-frame clones and omits some. The table lists approximately 54,000 clones, more than 75% of them singletons. This sequence joins TRBV7-8 and TRBJ1-3; D remains unclear. The sequencing input was peripheral blood. The TCR was taken from a human donor in a cohort sampled during active COVID-19. The CDR3, as DNA: TGTGCCAGCAGTGACAACGTCGTCCCGGGAAACACCATATATTTT. This sequence encodes CASSDNVVPGNTIYF.